This T cell receptor (beta chain) came from a study of regulatory T cells in long-lasting Graves disease. Germline CDR1 MDHEN, CDR2 SYDVKM. The CDR3 runs 13 residues. After removal of 9 bases from V and 6 bases from J, the junction contained 4 bases not matched to a gene. iRepertoire HTBI primers and Arm-PCR of CDR3 regions built TCR beta libraries. TCRdb re-derived calls from the multiplex PCR reads in MiXCR, one entry per CDR3 protein. The sample shows around 450,000 distinct CDR3 sequences, 14% to 15% of them seen only once. This clonotype was seen many times. Antigen specificity is unknown. Time point specified: newly diagnosed GD, antithyroid drugs for less than 3 months. After RNA was extracted from PBMCs, the TCR library was made from it. General observations from the study: Thyroid tissue was not studied; only peripheral blood was. Patients with persistent disease showed a bias toward TRBV28, TRBJ1-2 and TRBJ2-5.

This sample was shared with a second study, whose subject was T cells in Graves' hyperthyroidism and ophthalmopathy.

This sample comprised peripheral blood mononuclear cells (PBMCs), obtained at new diagnosis, from a patient treated with antithyroid drugs. The receptor's source is a middle-aged woman with Graves disease. This sequence joins TRBV28 and TRBJ2-3, with 12 bases that match TRBD1. The CDR3: CARGDRGLDTQYF. DNA of the CDR3: TGTGCCAGGGGGGACAGGGGGCTGGATACGCAGTATTTT.